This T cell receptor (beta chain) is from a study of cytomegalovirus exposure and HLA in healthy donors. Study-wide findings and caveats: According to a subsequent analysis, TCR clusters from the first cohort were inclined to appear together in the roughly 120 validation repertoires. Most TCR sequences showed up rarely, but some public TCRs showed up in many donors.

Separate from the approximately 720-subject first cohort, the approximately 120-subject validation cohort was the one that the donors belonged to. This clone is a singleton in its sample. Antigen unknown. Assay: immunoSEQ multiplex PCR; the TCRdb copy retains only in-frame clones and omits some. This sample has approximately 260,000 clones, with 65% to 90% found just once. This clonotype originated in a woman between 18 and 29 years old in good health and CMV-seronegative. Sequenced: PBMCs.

CDR3 nucleotides: TGTGCCTGGAGCCCTATGGACGAGCAGTACTTC. It encodes CAWSPMDEQYF. The chain is built from TRBV30 and TRBJ2-7; no definite D call. Germline V gene sequence: CDR1 GTSNPN, CDR2 SVGIG (reference sequence). This CDR3 has 11 residues. The germline V and J ends were trimmed by 3 bases and 5 bases, with 8 bases remaining between them. The variable domain in full, with the rest retrieved from reference TRBV30 and TRBJ2-7, is SQTIHQWPATLVQPVGSPLSLECTVEGTSNPNLYWYRQAAGRGLQLLFYSVGIGQISSEVPQNLSASRPQDRQFILSSKKLLLSDSGFYLCAWSPMDEQYFGPGTRLTVT.